This TCR beta chain emerged from a study of T cell changes during pregnancy in multiple sclerosis. After removal of 0 bases from V and 8 bases from J, the junction contained 1 base not matched to a gene. In germline, CDR1 is MNHEY, CDR2 SVGAGI. CDR3 size: 14 residues. Libraries were prepared by immunoSEQ multiplex PCR; TCRdb keeps only in-frame clonotypes and omits some of them. The data hold 48,000 or so clones, with approximately 85% observed a single time. Sequences were derived from CD4+ T cells from peripheral blood mononuclear cells, sampled in the second trimester of pregnancy. The V gene is TRBV6-5, the J gene TRBJ2-1; TRBD2 matches at 10 bases. The source is a female donor with multiple sclerosis, enrolled in a pregnancy study. The CDR3 bases are TGTGCCAGCAGTTACTCCCTAGCGGGAGATGAGCAGTTCTTC. It yields the protein CASSYSLAGDEQFF.